These 8 T cell receptor beta chains were sequenced from one sample in a study of blood T cell repertoires in COVID-19. Profiling relied on immunoSEQ multiplex PCR, and the TCRdb table lists in-frame clones only, not all of them. This table holds roughly 90,000 clones, roughly nine tenths found once. The sequenced material came from peripheral blood. The receptors derive from a woman of 80 years or more with active COVID-19.

The V and J genes are TRBV18 and TRBJ2-7; 7 positions match TRBD2. Trimming at V came to 0 bases and at J to 2 bases, leaving 4 bases not matched to a gene. The CDR3 has 15 residues. Germline assignment: CDR1 KGHSH and CDR2 LQKENI. CDR3 nucleotide sequence: TGTGCCAGCTCACCACCGGGCCTAGCGGCCTACGAGCAGTACTTC. It specifies CASSPPGLAAYEQYF.

The chain is built from TRBV30 and TRBJ2-1; no firm D call. This CDR3 has 11 residues. V lost 4 bases to trimming and J lost 8 bases, with 9 bases between them. CDR1 GTSNPN and CDR2 SVGIG come from the germline V gene (reference sequence). The CDR3 here is CAWTGFDEQFF. Here the CDR3 DNA reads TGTGCCTGGACAGGTTTCGATGAGCAGTTCTTC.

V usage is TRBV18 and J usage is TRBJ2-1; D not certain. CDR1 and CDR2 (germline): KGHSH, LQKENI. This CDR3 spans 13 amino acids. Deletions cut 3 bases from V and 10 bases from J, with 13 bases between. CDR3 DNA sequence: TGTGCCAGCTCACCCCCTGAGGCGGCCGAGCAGTTCTTC. The encoded protein is CASSPPEAAEQFF.

V is TRBV29-1 and J is TRBJ2-7, with a tentative D call TRBD1 (6 bases). CDR1 and CDR2 (germline): SQVTM, ANQGSEA. This CDR3 contains 12 residues. V gave up 4 bases and J gave up 3 bases, with 10 bases separating them. CDR3: CSVADSGYEQYF. The CDR3 DNA is TGCAGCGTTGCGGACAGCGGCTACGAGCAGTACTTC.

The J gene is TRBJ2-3, the V gene TRBV28, with 8 bases matching TRBD2. Germline CDR1 MDHEN, CDR2 SYDVKM. This CDR3 spans 13 amino acids. The trim removed 6 bases at V and 6 bases at J, leaving 5 bases unmatched. The CDR3 DNA reads TGTGCCAGCAGGAAGACTAGCGTCGATACGCAGTATTTT. Its translation is CASRKTSVDTQYF.

The chain carries TRBV7-3 and TRBJ2-7; no reliable D call. Germline V lookup: CDR1 SGHTA, CDR2 FQGTGA. The CDR3 sequence is 14 residues long. Trimming left V 5 bases short and J 9 bases short, with 20 bases between. The CDR3 DNA sequence: TGTGCCAGCAGCCCAGACCCAGGCGTCGTCGTGCAGTACTTC. Its translation is CASSPDPGVVVQYF.

This rearrangement joins TRBV11-2 to TRBJ2-7; D gene unclear. CDR3 length: 14 amino acids. V lost 0 bases and J 2 bases, leaving 8 bases between the germline ends. Per the germline V gene, CDR1 is SGHAT and CDR2 is FQNNGV. CDR3: CASSLDRLTYEQYF. CDR3 nucleotides: TGTGCCAGCAGCTTAGACAGATTGACCTACGAGCAGTACTTC.

The chain is built from TRBV4-2 and TRBJ2-1; TRBD2 matches 8 bases. CDR3 length: 14 residues. Germline V gene sequence: CDR1 LGHNA, CDR2 YNFKEQ. V lost 1 base, J lost 9 bases, and 5 bases stayed unmatched. The CDR3 loop reads CASSQGDGRGEQFF. DNA for the CDR3: TGTGCCAGCAGCCAAGGGGACGGGAGGGGTGAGCAGTTCTTC.